This T cell receptor beta chain was captured in a study of graft-versus-host responses after intestinal transplantation. Overall study: After anti-thymocyte globulin induction, recipients took tacrolimus and steroids for 2 to 3 years.

Per the germline V gene, CDR1 is WSHSY and CDR2 is SAAADI. V lost 2 bases, J lost 5 bases, and 0 bases stayed unmatched. The CDR3 runs to 14 residues. The method was immunoSEQ multiplex PCR; TCRdb's version includes in-frame clones alone and lacks a portion of them. The profile covers 100,000 to 130,000 clones, with roughly 89% appearing a single time and about 0.75% taken by the ten largest. A remark on this clone: Its antigen remains unknown.

The source is a human donor who was the organ donor for an intestinal transplant. The sample here was unstimulated CD4+ T cells sorted from spleen or lymph node cells, taken before transplant. V usage is TRBV10-2 and J usage is TRBJ1-4; 9 nucleotides align to TRBD1. The CDR3 loop reads CASSETGGNEKLFF. In nucleotides, the CDR3 is TGCGCCAGCAGTGAGACAGGGGGCAATGAAAAACTGTTTTTT.